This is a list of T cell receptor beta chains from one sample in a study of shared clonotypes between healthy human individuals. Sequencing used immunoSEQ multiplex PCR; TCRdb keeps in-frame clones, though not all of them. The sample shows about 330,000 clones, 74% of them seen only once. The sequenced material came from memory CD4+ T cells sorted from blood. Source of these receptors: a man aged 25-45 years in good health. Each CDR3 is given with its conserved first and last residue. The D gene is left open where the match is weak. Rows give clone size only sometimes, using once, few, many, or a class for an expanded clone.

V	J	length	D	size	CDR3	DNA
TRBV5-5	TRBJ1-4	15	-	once	CASSLRRAPNEKLFF	TGTGCCAGCAGCTTACGGCGGGCCCCAAATGAAAAACTGTTTTTT
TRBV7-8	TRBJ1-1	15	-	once	CASVKRAGMNTEAFF	TGTGCCAGTGTAAAGAGGGCTGGGATGAACACTGAAGCTTTCTTT
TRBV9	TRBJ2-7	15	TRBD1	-	CASSGGTGSHYEQYF	TGTGCCAGCAGCGGCGGGACAGGGTCCCACTACGAGCAGTACTTC
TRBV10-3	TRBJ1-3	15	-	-	CAISEFGGTGNTIYF	TGTGCCATCAGTGAATTCGGGGGAACTGGAAACACCATATATTTT
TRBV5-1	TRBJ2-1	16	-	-	CASSLDPAWSYNEQFF	TGCGCCAGCAGCTTGGACCCCGCGTGGTCCTACAATGAGCAGTTCTTC
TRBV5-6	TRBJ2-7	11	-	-	CASSLTVEQYF	TGTGCCAGCAGCTTGACTGTCGAGCAGTACTTC
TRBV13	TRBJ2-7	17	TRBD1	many	CASSFGTGALRWREQYF	TGTGCCAGCAGCTTCGGGACAGGGGCCCTCAGGTGGAGGGAGCAGTACTTC
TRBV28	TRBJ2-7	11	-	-	CASSSPYEQYF	TGTGCCAGCAGCTCTCCCTACGAGCAGTACTTC
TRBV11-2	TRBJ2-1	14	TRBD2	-	CASSPPGTIREQFF	TGTGCCAGCAGCCCCCCCGGGACTATCCGTGAGCAGTTCTTC
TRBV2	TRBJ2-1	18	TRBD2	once	CASSGAGLAGVRYNEQFF	TGTGCCAGCAGTGGGGCCGGACTAGCGGGAGTCAGGTACAATGAGCAGTTCTTC
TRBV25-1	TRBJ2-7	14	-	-	CASSESQNRYEQYF	TGTGCCAGCAGTGAATCTCAGAACCGCTACGAGCAGTACTTC
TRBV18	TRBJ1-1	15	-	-	CASAGLTLRNTEAFF	TGTGCCAGCGCGGGACTGACTCTACGAAACACTGAAGCTTTCTTT
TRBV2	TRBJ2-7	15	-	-	CASSGGQIAPGEQYF	TGTGCCAGCAGCGGAGGACAGATAGCCCCGGGGGAGCAGTACTTC
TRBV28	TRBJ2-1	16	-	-	CASSVDSGYSYNEQFF	TGTGCCAGCAGTGTGGATAGCGGTTACTCCTACAATGAGCAGTTCTTC
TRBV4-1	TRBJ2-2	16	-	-	CASSRDATVNAGELFF	TGCGCCAGCAGCCGAGATGCGACAGTCAACGCCGGGGAGCTGTTTTTT
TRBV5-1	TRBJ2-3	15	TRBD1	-	CASSWSGQGSYTQYF	TGCGCCAGCAGCTGGTCGGGACAGGGTTCGTATACGCAGTATTTT
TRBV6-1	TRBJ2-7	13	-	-	CASQKLGGYEQYF	TGTGCCAGCCAAAAGCTGGGTGGGTACGAGCAGTACTTC
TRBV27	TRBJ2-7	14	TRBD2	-	CASSLSRGTYEQYF	TGTGCCAGCAGTTTATCGCGGGGGACCTACGAGCAGTACTTC
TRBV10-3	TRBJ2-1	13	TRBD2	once	CAISGAGNNEQFF	TGTGCCATCAGTGGAGCGGGAAACAATGAGCAGTTCTTC
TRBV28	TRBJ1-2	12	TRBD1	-	CASGTARYGYTF	TGTGCCTCAGGGACAGCGAGGTATGGCTACACCTTC
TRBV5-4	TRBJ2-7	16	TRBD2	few	CASSPGTSGSKYEQYF	TGTGCCAGCAGCCCAGGGACTAGCGGGAGCAAGTACGAGCAGTACTTC
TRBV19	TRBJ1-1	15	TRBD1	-	CASSISGGTDTEAFF	TGTGCCAGTAGTATATCAGGGGGGACGGACACTGAAGCTTTCTTT
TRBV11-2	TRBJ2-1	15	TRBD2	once	CASSGTSGSYNEQFF	TGTGCCAGCAGCGGGACTAGCGGGAGTTACAATGAGCAGTTCTTC
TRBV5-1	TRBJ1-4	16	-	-	CASSLTGWSTNEKLFF	TGCGCCAGCAGCTTGACAGGGTGGTCAACTAATGAAAAACTGTTTTTT
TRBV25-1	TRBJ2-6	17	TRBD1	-	CASTSDRTPSGANVLTF	TGTGCCAGCACCTCGGACAGGACGCCATCTGGGGCCAACGTCCTGACTTTC
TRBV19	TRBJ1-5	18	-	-	CASSIDRSSGYSNQPQHF	TGTGCCAGTAGTATAGACCGTTCTTCGGGATATAGCAATCAGCCCCAGCATTTT
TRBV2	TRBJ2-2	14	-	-	CASKIRANTGELFF	TGTGCCAGCAAGATTAGGGCGAACACCGGGGAGCTGTTTTTT
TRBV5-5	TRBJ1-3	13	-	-	CASSPRPGNTIYF	TGTGCCAGCAGCCCTCGACCTGGAAACACCATATATTTT
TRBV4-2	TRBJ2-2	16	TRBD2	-	CASSQNSGLNTGELFF	TGTGCCAGCAGCCAAAATAGCGGGCTGAACACCGGGGAGCTGTTTTTT
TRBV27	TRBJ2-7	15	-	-	CASSLNHLYPSEQYF	TGTGCCAGCAGTTTAAACCATTTATACCCTTCCGAGCAGTACTTC
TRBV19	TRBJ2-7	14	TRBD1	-	CASSTLRTGNEQYF	TGTGCCAGTAGTACCCTACGGACAGGGAACGAGCAGTACTTC
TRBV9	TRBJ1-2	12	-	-	CASSPDQGGYTF	TGTGCCAGCAGCCCGGACCAAGGAGGCTACACCTTC
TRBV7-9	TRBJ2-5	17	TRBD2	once	CASSLGSGGPTKETQYF	TGTGCCAGCAGCTTAGGTAGCGGGGGGCCTACAAAAGAGACCCAGTACTTC
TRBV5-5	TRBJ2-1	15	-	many	CASSLDVVSYNEQFF	TGTGCCAGCAGCTTGGATGTAGTAAGTTACAATGAGCAGTTCTTC
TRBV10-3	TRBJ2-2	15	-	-	CAISELIMVTGELFF	TGTGCCATCAGTGAGCTCATTATGGTCACCGGGGAGCTGTTTTTT
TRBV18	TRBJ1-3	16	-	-	CASSPPSSRFGNTIYF	TGTGCCAGCTCACCACCTAGCAGCCGCTTTGGAAACACCATATATTTT
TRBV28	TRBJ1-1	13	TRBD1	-	CASRTGRDTEAFF	TGTGCCAGCAGGACAGGGAGGGACACTGAAGCTTTCTTT
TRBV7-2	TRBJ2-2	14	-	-	CASSLGNGAGELFF	TGTGCCAGCAGCTTAGGAAACGGGGCCGGGGAGCTGTTTTTT
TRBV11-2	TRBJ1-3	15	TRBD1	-	CASSVDRGVGNTIYF	TGTGCCAGCAGCGTGGACAGGGGGGTTGGAAACACCATATATTTT
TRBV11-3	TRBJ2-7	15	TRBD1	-	CASSSPGQGASEQYF	TGTGCCAGCAGCTCCCCGGGACAGGGGGCTTCCGAGCAGTACTTC
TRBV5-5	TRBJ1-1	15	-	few	CASSHQSGTHTEAFF	TGTGCCAGCAGCCATCAATCAGGGACCCACACTGAAGCTTTCTTT